A single sample gave rise to the 24 T cell receptor beta chains below, sequenced in a study of low-dose radiotherapy and immunotherapy resistance in tumors. Priming of first-strand cDNA relied on TRAV- and TRBV-specific primers (covering alpha and beta chains). Amplification, which lasted 15 to 20 PCR cycles, used a constant-region primer and V-primer adapter to amplify TCRs. MiXCR was run by TCRdb on the reads, yielding one entry per CDR3 protein. Here the sample spans over 55,000 distinct CDR3 sequences, approximately 31% being singletons. Time point indicated: before trial treatment. Sequenced here: PBMCs, sampled before treatment. The receptors come from a female donor with ovarian cancer.

This clonotype was seen a few times. J is TRBJ2-3 and V is TRBV11-2, with 13 bases identical to TRBD2. The CDR3 totals 17 residues. The V gene end was trimmed by 5 bases and the J gene end by 4 bases; junction bases not matched to a gene: 9. Per the germline V gene, CDR1 is SGHAT and CDR2 is FQNNGV. The CDR3 loop is CASSPGTSGNRADTQYF. The CDR3 DNA reads TGTGCCAGCAGCCCCGGGACTAGCGGGAATCGGGCAGATACGCAGTATTTT.

This clonotype was found many times. This chain uses TRBV6-2 or TRBV6-3 with TRBJ1-1, with D unresolved. The V and J ends lost 2 bases and 0 bases respectively, with 7 bases between them. Germline V CDR1 and CDR2: MNHEY, SVGEGT. CDR3 length: 14 residues. CDR3 DNA: TGTGCCAGCAGTTACGGAGGTTTGAACACTGAAGCTTTCTTT. Residues: CASSYGGLNTEAFF.

The sample holds many counts of this clonotype. V gene TRBV7-9 combines with J gene TRBJ1-1; maybe TRBD1 (5 bases). The CDR3 loop spans 15 amino acids. Germline V gives CDR1 SEHNR, CDR2 FQNEAQ (reference sequence). Trimming took off 1 base at V and 1 base at J, with 10 bases between the two ends. This chain's CDR3 is CASSLGGRQNTEAFF. The CDR3 DNA reads as TGTGCCAGCAGCTTAGGGGGACGGCAGAACACTGAAGCTTTCTTT.

This clonotype was observed many times. The chain combines TRBV5-1 with TRBJ2-2, with a tentative D call TRBD1 (5 bases). From germline, CDR1 is SGHRS and CDR2 YFSETQ. V was cut by 4 bases and J by 5 bases, with 15 bases left in between. This CDR3 spans 15 amino acids. The CDR3 here is CASSRGQGATGELFF. DNA for the CDR3: TGCGCCAGCAGCAGGGGCCAAGGGGCTACCGGGGAGCTGTTTTTT. The whole variable domain, remainder taken from reference TRBV5-1 and TRBJ2-2, is KAGVTQTPRYLIKTRGQQVTLSCSPISGHRSVSWYQQTPGQGLQFLFEYFSETQRNKGNFPGRFSGRQFSNSRSEMNVSTLELGDSALYLCASSRGQGATGELFFGEGSRLTVL.

This clonotype was picked up many times. The rearrangement uses TRBV18 and TRBJ2-7, with 7 bases lining up with TRBD1. The germline V gene has CDR1 KGHSH and CDR2 LQKENI. Unmatched junction bases numbered 6, after V lost 2 bases and J lost 2 bases. CDR3 length: 15 amino acids. The CDR3 DNA sequence: TGTGCCAGCTCACCAACGGGACAGCCCCCCTACGAGCAGTACTTC. Its protein is CASSPTGQPPYEQYF.

The genes are TRBV13 and TRBJ2-1; TRBD1 matches 10 bases. CDR3 length: 16 residues. After removal of 5 bases from V and 7 bases from J, the junction contained 11 bases not matched to a gene. Germline assignment: CDR1 PRHDT and CDR2 FYEKMQ (reference sequence). CDR3 sequence: CASSLVRGQGSNEQFF. Written as DNA, the CDR3 is TGTGCCAGCAGCCTGGTCCGGGGACAGGGGTCGAATGAGCAGTTCTTC.

This clonotype was seen ten or more times. The V call is TRBV10-3, the J call TRBJ1-2; weak D call: TRBD1 (6 bases). CDR1 and CDR2 from the germline V gene are ENHRY and SYGVKD. CDR3 length equals 14 residues. Trimming left V 11 bases short and J 4 bases short, with 20 bases between. For the CDR3, the DNA is TGTGCCTCACGGTTCGGGGGCGAATTCTATGGCTACACCTTC. Protein: CASRFGGEFYGYTF.

V gene TRBV2 combines with J gene TRBJ2-2; 8 bases line up with TRBD1. The germline V gene encodes CDR1 SNHLY and CDR2 FYNNEI. V dropped 6 bases and J dropped 2; count of bases not matched to a gene: 11. This CDR3 is 17 amino acids long. The CDR3: CASRDPGQASNTGELFF. CDR3 bases: TGTGCCAGCAGGGATCCGGGACAGGCTTCCAACACCGGGGAGCTGTTTTTT. The entire variable domain, with the rest obtained from reference TRBV2 and TRBJ2-2, is as follows: EPEVTQTPSHQVTQMGQEVILRCVPISNHLYFYWYRQILGQKVEFLVSFYNNEISEKSEIFDDQFSVERPDGSNFTLKIRSTKLEDSAMYFCASRDPGQASNTGELFFGEGSRLTVL.

This clonotype was counted many times. The gene calls are TRBV28 and TRBJ1-2; no firm D call. Germline V gene data show CDR1 as MDHEN and CDR2 as SYDVKM. The CDR3 runs to 14 residues. The V end was cut by 7 bases, the J end by 0 bases, with 12 bases between. CDR3 DNA sequence: TGTGCCAGCACCGATGGGAGACCTAACTATGGCTACACCTTC. Residues: CASTDGRPNYGYTF.

The chain combines TRBV27 with TRBJ1-5; TRBD1 matches 9 bases. V shed 6 bases and J 2 bases; nucleotides not matched to a gene: 8. The CDR3 contains 16 residues. Germline loops: CDR1 MNHEY, CDR2 SMNVEV (reference sequence). The CDR3 bases are TGTGCCAGCAGAGTAACAGGGGGCGCCGGCAATCAGCCCCAGCATTTT. Residues: CASRVTGGAGNQPQHF.

The rearrangement joins TRBV28 to TRBJ1-5, with 9 bases fitting TRBD1. From germline, CDR1 is MDHEN and CDR2 SYDVKM. V trimming: 4 bases; J trimming: 4 bases; junction bases outside the gene matches: 5. The CDR3 runs to 15 residues. The CDR3 here is CASSSATGGNQPQHF. The CDR3 DNA reads as TGTGCCAGCAGTTCCGCGACAGGGGGTAATCAGCCCCAGCATTTT. Using reference TRBV28 and TRBJ1-5 for the parts outside the CDR3, the full variable domain is DVKVTQSSRYLVKRTGEKVFLECVQDMDHENMFWYRQDPGLGLRLIYFSYDVKMKEKGDIPEGYSVSREKKERFSLILESASTNQTSMYLCASSSATGGNQPQHFGDGTRLSIL.

This clonotype was detected only once. The chain recombines TRBV12-3 or TRBV12-4 with TRBJ2-1; possibly TRBD1 for D (7 bases). The CDR3 sequence is 15 residues long. V lost 2 bases, J lost 6 bases, and 14 bases lay in between. CDR3 in DNA: TGTGCCAGCAGTTTAATTCGGCAGGGGGGCAATGAGCAGTTCTTC. Translating gives CASSLIRQGGNEQFF.

This clonotype appeared many times. V and J are TRBV21-1 and TRBJ1-5. TRBV21-1 is labeled a pseudogene. The CDR3 covers 12 residues. CDR3 protein: CAGQESNQPQHF. In DNA, the CDR3 is TGTGCCGGGCAGGAGAGCAATCAGCCCCAGCATTTT.

This clonotype was detected many times. The CDR3 here is CASSTTGTFSYEQYF. CDR3 bases: TGTGCCAGCAGCACTACCGGGACCTTCTCCTACGAGCAGTACTTC. The chain recombines TRBV21-1 with TRBJ2-7; the D call TRBD1 from the table was never checked on the DNA. TRBV21-1 has pseudogene status. The CDR3 covers 15 residues.

The rearrangement links TRBV5-1 to TRBJ2-2, with D unresolved. Germline loops: CDR1 SGHRS, CDR2 YFSETQ. CDR3 length: 17 residues. Trimming removed 0 bases from V and 2 bases from J, with 14 bases in between. The CDR3 loop is CASSLVIGRINTGELFF. The CDR3 nucleotides read TGCGCCAGCAGCTTGGTCATTGGCAGGATAAACACCGGGGAGCTGTTTTTT.

Within the sample, this clonotype is medium-sized (0.01 to 0.1%). The genes are TRBV2 and TRBJ1-6; the D gene is possibly TRBD1 (5 bases). V lost 5 bases and J lost 1, with 12 bases in between. The CDR3 sequence is 16 residues long. Looked up from germline, CDR1 is SNHLY and CDR2 is FYNNEI. The CDR3 reads CASSNPQGSYNSPLHF. For the CDR3, the DNA is TGTGCCAGCAGTAATCCCCAGGGTTCCTATAATTCACCCCTCCACTTT. The full variable domain, rest sourced from reference TRBV2 and TRBJ1-6, is EPEVTQTPSHQVTQMGQEVILRCVPISNHLYFYWYRQILGQKVEFLVSFYNNEISEKSEIFDDQFSVERPDGSNFTLKIRSTKLEDSAMYFCASSNPQGSYNSPLHFGNGTRLTVT.

This clonotype showed up many times. The V gene is TRBV7-9, the J gene TRBJ1-5, with 9 bases identical to TRBD1. This CDR3 contains 15 residues. CDR1 is SEHNR and CDR2 is FQNEAQ in the germline V gene (reference sequence). The trim removed 5 bases at V and 8 bases at J, leaving 10 bases unmatched. The CDR3 bases are TGTGCCAGCAGCGGGACAGGGTCGGGTGTTGAGCCCCAGCATTTT. Its protein is CASSGTGSGVEPQHF.

As for this clonotype: This may be a read error: a much more frequent sequence differs by one nucleotide. The chain has TRBV14 and TRBJ2-1; the match to TRBD1 covers 8 bases. This CDR3 is built from 15 residues. The germline V gene has CDR1 SGHDN and CDR2 FVKESK. With V trimmed by 1 base and J by 10 bases, 9 bases remained unmatched. CDR3 bases: TGTGCCAGCAGCCAAGTCAGGGGGCTATCCTACGAGCAGTTCTTC. This gives the protein CASSQVRGLSYEQFF.

This clonotype was counted a few times. This sequence joins TRBV2 and TRBJ1-2, with D unclear. Trimming removed 5 bases at V and 0 bases at J, with 7 bases between. The CDR3 length is 13 residues. Germline V gene data show CDR1 as SNHLY and CDR2 as FYNNEI. CDR3 sequence: CASSQFPNYGYTF. As DNA, the CDR3 is TGTGCCAGCAGTCAGTTTCCTAACTATGGCTACACCTTC.

The sample holds many counts of this clonotype. This chain connects TRBV19 to TRBJ1-1, with D possibly TRBD1 on 5 matching bases. Per germline, CDR1 LNHDA and CDR2 SQIVND (reference sequence). This CDR3 is built from 18 residues. Trimming removed 6 bases at V and 0 bases at J, with 23 bases between. The CDR3 coding sequence is TGTGCCAGTAGCGATGTGAAGGGGCCCCTCGTAATGAACACTGAAGCTTTCTTT. Encoded protein: CASSDVKGPLVMNTEAFF.

The chain uses TRBV6-6 and TRBJ1-1; D unresolved. This CDR3 has 15 residues. Germline-derived CDR1 and CDR2 are MNHNY and SVGAGI (reference sequence). Trimming removed 2 bases at V and 5 bases at J, with 15 bases between. CDR3 amino acids: CASSYRVFESTEAFF. Here the CDR3 DNA reads TGTGCCAGCAGTTACCGGGTATTCGAAAGTACTGAAGCTTTCTTT.

This clonotype was counted at least ten times. CDR3 sequence (DNA): TGCAGCGTCGGGGTCAGAGGAGAGACCCAGTACTTC. As protein: CSVGVRGETQYF. The chain carries TRBV29-1 and TRBJ2-5; the D gene is possibly TRBD2 (5 bases). Per the germline V gene, CDR1 is SQVTM and CDR2 is ANQGSEA. The CDR3 sequence is 12 residues long. The V end was cut by 6 bases, the J end by 4 bases, with 12 bases between.

This clonotype came up a few times. The genes are TRBV18 and TRBJ1-2; 7 bases fit TRBD1. The ends lost 3 bases at V and 8 bases at J; junction bases unmatched: 3. The CDR3 covers 12 residues. Germline loops: CDR1 KGHSH, CDR2 LQKENI. In nucleotides, the CDR3 is TGTGCCAGCTCACCCGACAGGGTCGGCTACACCTTC. It is translated as CASSPDRVGYTF.

On this clonotype: A clone one base away is much larger, so this may be a read error. The chain is built from TRBV2 and TRBJ1-3; 7 bases are shared with TRBD1. There are 16 residues in the CDR3. The germline CDR1 and CDR2 sequences are SNHLY and FYNNEI. CDR3 sequence (DNA): TGTTCCAGCAGACCGACAGGGATAAGCTCTGGAAACACCATATATTTT. The encoded protein is CSSRPTGISSGNTIYF.